The 22 T cell receptor beta chains below all came from one sample that was sequenced in a study of cytomegalovirus exposure and HLA in healthy donors. Sequencing used immunoSEQ multiplex PCR; TCRdb keeps in-frame clones, though not all of them. This sample has 80,000 to 100,000 clones, with less than 90% found just once. The sequencing sample was made of PBMCs. The origin of the receptors is a man aged 18 to 30 in good health and CMV-seropositive.

The CDR3 nucleotides read TGTGCCAGCGGTTATGGTGCGGGACCCCTATTCAATGAGCAGTTCTTC. Residues: CASGYGAGPLFNEQFF. J is TRBJ2-1 and V is TRBV27; possible D gene TRBD2, 6 bases. Trimming took 8 bases from V and 6 from J, leaving 23 bases between them. This CDR3 has 16 residues. Germline V lookup: CDR1 MNHEY, CDR2 SMNVEV (reference sequence).

This clone was counted between two and nine times. The rearrangement links TRBV5-1 to TRBJ2-7; 9 bases are shared with TRBD1. This CDR3 has 14 amino acids. Per germline, CDR1 SGHRS and CDR2 YFSETQ. The trim removed 4 bases at V and 2 bases at J, leaving 4 bases unmatched. This CDR3 reads CASSPRQGAYEQYF. The CDR3 region has the DNA TGCGCCAGCAGCCCACGACAGGGGGCCTACGAGCAGTACTTC.

The chain links TRBV5-4 to TRBJ2-2, with D possibly matching TRBD1 (5 bases). In germline, CDR1 is SGHNT, CDR2 YYREEE (reference sequence). There are 16 residues in the CDR3. Trimming removed 4 bases from V and 0 bases from J, with 13 bases in between. The CDR3 DNA is TGTGCCAGCAGCCCAACCTCAGGGACGAACACCGGGGAGCTGTTTTTT. Protein sequence: CASSPTSGTNTGELFF.

The chain is built from TRBV11-3 and TRBJ2-7; D gene ambiguous. The CDR3 has 13 residues. Germline CDR1 is SGHNT and CDR2 is YENEEA. With 5 bases removed from V and 2 bases from J, the gap between germline ends came to 10 bases. CDR3 DNA: TGTGCCAGCAGCCACACAGAGACCTACGAGCAGTACTTC. The encoded protein is CASSHTETYEQYF. The variable domain in full, completed from reference TRBV11-3 and TRBJ2-7, reads EAGVVQSPRYKIIEKKQPVAFWCNPISGHNTLYWYLQNLGQGPELLIRYENEEAVDDSQLPKDRFSAERLKGVDSTLKIQPAELGDSAVYLCASSHTETYEQYFGPGTRLTVT.

The rearrangement joins TRBV5-6 to TRBJ2-7; no reliable D call. This CDR3 contains 14 residues. The germline V gene has CDR1 SGHDT and CDR2 YYEEEE. The V and J ends lost 3 bases and 2 bases respectively, with 12 bases between them. DNA of the CDR3: TGTGCCAGCAGCTCCTCAGATGTACCCTACGAGCAGTACTTC. Its translation is CASSSSDVPYEQYF.

The chain recombines TRBV27 with TRBJ2-7; 8 nucleotides agree with TRBD2. The CDR3 is 14 residues long. Germline V gene sequence: CDR1 MNHEY, CDR2 SMNVEV (reference sequence). The trim removed 8 bases at V and 9 bases at J, leaving 15 bases unmatched. CDR3 region: CASEKTSGRRVQYF. The DNA for the CDR3 is TGTGCCAGCGAGAAAACTAGCGGCAGGCGGGTGCAGTACTTC.

The chain couples TRBV28 to TRBJ2-5; 8 bases are a match to TRBD2. The CDR3 covers 14 residues. The germline V gene has CDR1 MDHEN and CDR2 SYDVKM. Trimming at V came to 6 bases and at J to 4 bases, leaving 7 bases not matched to a gene. The DNA of the CDR3 is TGTGCCAGCAGCCCCCCCGGGGGGGCAGAGACCCAGTACTTC. Its protein product is CASSPPGGAETQYF.

The chain links TRBV6-4 to TRBJ2-3; 9 bases match TRBD1. Germline loops: CDR1 MRHNA, CDR2 SNTAGT. CDR3 size: 15 residues. Trimming took 8 bases from V and 4 from J; bases not matched to a gene: 10. As DNA, the CDR3 is TGTGCCAGCGGTACAGGGGGCGCAGAGGCAGATACGCAGTATTTT. This encodes CASGTGGAEADTQYF.

V and J are TRBV11-3 and TRBJ1-2; D is undetermined. Trimming took 5 bases from V and 3 from J, leaving 19 bases between them. The germline V gene has CDR1 SGHNT and CDR2 YENEEA. The CDR3 is made up of 16 amino acids. CDR3 sequence reads: CASSALGKLQHYGYTF. CDR3 coding DNA: TGTGCCAGCAGCGCACTCGGGAAGCTTCAGCACTATGGCTACACCTTC. Full variable domain (remainder filled in from reference TRBV11-3 and TRBJ1-2): EAGVVQSPRYKIIEKKQPVAFWCNPISGHNTLYWYLQNLGQGPELLIRYENEEAVDDSQLPKDRFSAERLKGVDSTLKIQPAELGDSAVYLCASSALGKLQHYGYTFGSGTRLTVV.

This rearrangement joins TRBV4-1 to TRBJ2-7, with 9 bases lining up with TRBD2. Germline loops: CDR1 MGHRA, CDR2 YSYEKL. The CDR3 loop spans 14 amino acids. V dropped 4 bases and J dropped 2; count of bases not matched to a gene: 3. Written as DNA, the CDR3 is TGCGCCAGCAGCCCTGGACTAGCGCCCTACGAGCAGTACTTC. Protein product: CASSPGLAPYEQYF.

This rearrangement joins TRBV6-5 to TRBJ2-5; D not resolved. CDR3 length: 12 residues. V was trimmed by 2 bases and J by 3 bases, leaving 4 bases between them. Germline assignment: CDR1 MNHEY and CDR2 SVGAGI. CDR3 amino acids: CASSYAEETQYF. The CDR3 DNA reads as TGTGCCAGCAGTTACGCGGAAGAGACCCAGTACTTC.

The V call is TRBV6-1, the J call TRBJ1-1, with D possibly matching TRBD1 (5 bases). This CDR3 has 14 amino acids. Germline lookup yields CDR1 MNHNS and CDR2 SASEGT. V was pared by 4 bases and J by 1 base, with 10 bases between. The CDR3 is CASSGSRANTEAFF. CDR3 coding DNA: TGTGCCAGCAGTGGGTCCAGGGCGAACACTGAAGCTTTCTTT.

The V gene is TRBV4-2, the J gene TRBJ2-2; 8 bases are a match to TRBD2. Germline-derived CDR1 and CDR2 are LGHNA and YNFKEQ. This CDR3 region has 16 residues. The V and J ends lost 1 base and 4 bases, in that order; junction bases with no gene match: 5. The CDR3 spells CASSQASGSGTGELFF. CDR3 coding DNA: TGTGCCAGCAGCCAAGCAAGCGGGAGTGGCACCGGGGAGCTGTTTTTT.

The V and J genes are TRBV9 and TRBJ2-2, with 8 bases identical to TRBD1. The germline gives CDR1 SGDLS, CDR2 YYNGEE. With 0 bases clipped from V and 6 bases from J, the junction kept 10 bases outside the gene matches. The CDR3 covers 17 residues. CDR3 loop: CASSVDPTGGLAGELFF. The CDR3 DNA is TGTGCCAGCAGCGTAGACCCTACAGGGGGATTGGCCGGGGAGCTGTTTTTT.

The CDR3 loop reads CASSITPGQRESGNTIYF. The CDR3 DNA reads TGTGCCAGTAGCATCACCCCGGGACAACGGGAATCTGGAAACACCATATATTTT. The gene calls are TRBV19 and TRBJ1-3; D might be TRBD1 (6 bases). This CDR3 spans 18 amino acids. Trimming shortened V by 6 bases and J by 1 base, and 22 bases separated the two germline ends. Germline assignment: CDR1 LNHDA and CDR2 SQIVND (reference sequence).

V is TRBV7-3 and J is TRBJ1-1; D may be TRBD1 (5 bases). Per germline, CDR1 SGHTA and CDR2 FQGTGA. The CDR3 has 13 amino acids. V lost 2 bases, J lost 5 bases, and 9 bases lay in between. CDR3 region: CASSLFGGTEAFF. The CDR3 nucleotides read TGTGCCAGCAGCTTATTCGGGGGGACTGAAGCTTTCTTT.

The J gene is TRBJ1-4, the V gene TRBV7-8; D is perhaps TRBD1 (5 bases). The CDR3 length is 14 residues. The germline V gene encodes CDR1 SGHVS and CDR2 FQNEAQ. The ends were cut back, 2 bases at V and 7 bases at J, with 11 bases in the middle. DNA for the CDR3: TGTGCCAGCAGCTTAAGGGCAGGGTCTGAAAAACTGTTTTTT. Its protein is CASSLRAGSEKLFF.

This sequence joins TRBV2 and TRBJ1-4, with 7 bases that match TRBD1. The CDR3 loop spans 16 amino acids. V was pared by 6 bases and J by 8 bases, with 15 bases of the junction left unmatched. CDR1 SNHLY and CDR2 FYNNEI come from the germline V gene. The CDR3 here is CASRGRQGLVGEKLFF. As DNA, the CDR3 is TGTGCCAGCAGAGGAAGACAGGGCCTTGTTGGGGAAAAACTGTTTTTT.

This sequence joins TRBV7-8 and TRBJ1-2; 10 positions agree with TRBD1. Germline V CDR1 and CDR2: SGHVS, FQNEAQ. The CDR3 consists of 16 residues. V lost 2 bases, J lost 7 bases, and 10 bases stayed unmatched. CDR3 nucleotides: TGTGCCAGCAGCTTACTTGTAAGGACAGGGGGTTCTGGCTACACCTTC. It specifies CASSLLVRTGGSGYTF.

The chain is built from TRBV5-5 and TRBJ2-7; 11 bases match TRBD2. The CDR3 contains 17 residues. Losses at the gene ends were 0 bases for V and 6 bases for J; bases not matched to a gene: 11. The germline gives CDR1 SGHKS, CDR2 YYEKEE (reference sequence). The DNA for the CDR3 is TGTGCCAGCAGCTTGGGTGATAGCGGGGGGGCCGTGGGCGAGCAGTACTTC. Encoded protein: CASSLGDSGGAVGEQYF.

This clone was found once. The genes are TRBV11-2 and TRBJ2-7; maybe TRBD2 (6 bases). Germline V gene sequence: CDR1 SGHAT, CDR2 FQNNGV. The CDR3 contains 15 residues. V shed 1 base and J shed 3 bases, with 13 bases lying between them. CDR3 coding DNA: TGTGCCAGCAGCTTAGTGGACGTCGGGGGCTACGAGCAGTACTTC. The encoded protein is CASSLVDVGGYEQYF. The full variable domain, rest sourced from reference TRBV11-2 and TRBJ2-7, is EAGVAQSPRYKIIEKRQSVAFWCNPISGHATLYWYQQILGQGPKLLIQFQNNGVVDDSQLPKDRFSAERLKGVDSTLKIQPAKLEDSAVYLCASSLVDVGGYEQYFGPGTRLTVT.

This clone has just a few counts. This chain joins TRBV5-1 and TRBJ1-4, with 9 nucleotides matching TRBD1. Trimming removed 4 bases from V and 6 bases from J; junction bases left unmatched: 7. Germline assignment: CDR1 SGHRS and CDR2 YFSETQ. CDR3 length equals 15 residues. The CDR3 spells CASSPVGTGYEKLFF. CDR3 bases: TGCGCCAGCAGCCCTGTCGGGACAGGGTATGAAAAACTGTTTTTT.